Listed here are 17 T cell receptor beta chains from one sample, sequenced in a study of T cell responses to AZD1222 COVID-19 vaccine. TCRdb's table, derived via immunoSEQ multiplex PCR, lists solely in-frame clones and lacks some. The sample holds roughly 100,000 clones; approximately 88% are singletons and the top ten take 20% to 25%. This material consisted of peripheral blood, taken on day 0 of AZD1222 vaccination. These receptors all come from an adult in good health.

In regard to this clone: At one boundary the junction diverges from the germline segment, which might be a read error. The CDR3 nucleotides are TGTGCCCGCAGCTCTGGGGGGGCTGGGGGAAACACCATATATTTT. It codes for CARSSGGAGGNTIYF. The chain is built from TRBV5-5 and TRBJ1-3; a possible D gene is TRBD1 (6 bases). CDR1 and CDR2 (germline): SGHKS, YYEKEE (reference sequence). This CDR3 region has 15 residues.

To note about this clone: At one end, the junction sequence differs from germline, possibly due to a read error. The chain is built from TRBV5-6 and TRBJ2-7; D is perhaps TRBD2 (5 bases). Germline V lookup: CDR1 SGHDT, CDR2 YYEEEE. The CDR3 is 13 residues long. Written as DNA, the CDR3 is TGTGCCAGCAGCCCCGGGATGGCAGGAAGGAACGACTTC. Protein sequence: CASSPGMAGRNDF.

The J gene is TRBJ2-4, the V gene TRBV23-1; D possibly corresponds to TRBD2 (5 bases). TRBV23-1 is classed as an ORF, of uncertain function. The CDR3 totals 13 residues. The V end was cut by 3 bases, the J end by 2 bases, with 5 bases between. The CDR3, as DNA: TGCGCCAGCAGTCACGGGACCAAAAACATTCAGTACTTC. Translating gives CASSHGTKNIQYF.

V is TRBV5-4 and J is TRBJ2-1; no definite D call. Germline lookup yields CDR1 SGHNT and CDR2 YYREEE (reference sequence). The V end was cut by 2 bases, the J end by 7 bases, with 7 bases between. This CDR3 spans 12 amino acids. Here the CDR3 DNA reads TGTGCCAGCAGCTTTGACCTAAATGAGCAGTTCTTC. Translated, it gives CASSFDLNEQFF.

This chain joins TRBV6-5 and TRBJ2-1, with 11 nucleotides matching TRBD2. The CDR3 is 15 residues long. V shed 0 bases, J shed 8 bases, and the junction held 3 bases outside the gene matches. CDR1 and CDR2 (germline): MNHEY, SVGAGI. CDR3 coding DNA: TGTGCCAGCAGTTACTCTACTAGCGGGGGTTATGAGCAGTTCTTC. It is translated as CASSYSTSGGYEQFF.

This chain joins TRBV19 and TRBJ1-4; 9 nucleotides line up with TRBD1. Trimming cost V 5 bases and J 8 bases; bases outside gene matches: 12. The CDR3 runs 16 residues. Germline V lookup: CDR1 LNHDA, CDR2 SQIVND (reference sequence). The CDR3 DNA reads as TGTGCCAGTAGTTCCACAGGGGGCTGGGGAGGGGAAAAACTGTTTTTT. This gives the protein CASSSTGGWGGEKLFF. Combining the CDR3 with reference TRBV19 and TRBJ1-4 gives the whole variable domain DGGITQSPKYLFRKEGQNVTLSCEQNLNHDAMYWYRQDPGQGLRLIYYSQIVNDFQKGDIAEGYSVSREKKESFPLTVTSAQKNPTAFYLCASSSTGGWGGEKLFFGSGTQLSVL.

This chain joins TRBV6-5 and TRBJ2-1, with no clear D. CDR3 length: 11 residues. Germline CDR1 is MNHEY and CDR2 is SVGAGI. V was clipped by 4 bases and J by 7 bases, with 5 bases between them. The CDR3 region is CASSWSNEQFF. The CDR3 DNA is TGTGCCAGCAGTTGGAGTAATGAGCAGTTCTTC.

The rearrangement joins TRBV12-5 to TRBJ2-3; D might be TRBD1 (5 bases). Germline CDR1 reads LGHNT; CDR2 reads FRNRAP. The CDR3 has 12 amino acids. With 7 bases removed from V and 2 bases from J, the gap between germline ends came to 7 bases. The CDR3 DNA reads TGTGCTAGTGCCAGGGACACAGATACGCAGTATTTT. Protein product: CASARDTDTQYF.

The V call is TRBV24-1, the J call TRBJ1-4, with D maybe TRBD1 (5 bases). Germline V lookup: CDR1 KGHDR, CDR2 SFDVKD. This CDR3 comprises 13 residues. The V gene lost 9 bases and the J gene lost 7 bases, with 14 bases spanning the gap. The DNA of the CDR3 is TGTGCCACCCAGGGACGCTCAATTGAAAAACTGTTTTTT. This sequence encodes CATQGRSIEKLFF.

The V gene is TRBV13, the J gene TRBJ1-2; 8 nucleotides match TRBD1. The V segment lost 5 bases and the J segment 8 bases; nucleotides outside the gene matches: 7. This CDR3 spans 13 amino acids. The V gene's germline CDR1 is PRHDT and CDR2 FYEKMQ (reference sequence). The CDR3 DNA sequence: TGTGCCAGCAGCCCTAGGACAGGGAGCGGCTACACCTTC. Encoded protein: CASSPRTGSGYTF.

This chain links TRBV9 with TRBJ2-2; no clear D gene. The V end was cut by 7 bases, the J end by 6 bases, with 4 bases between. CDR1 and CDR2 from the germline V gene are SGDLS and YYNGEE. The length of the CDR3 is 10 residues. The CDR3 coding sequence is TGTGCCAGCGGATCCGGGGAGCTGTTTTTT. Translated, it gives CASGSGELFF.

V gene TRBV19 combines with J gene TRBJ2-7; the D is unclear. This CDR3 is 11 amino acids long. Trimming pared 1 base from V and 6 bases from J, leaving 4 bases between. Germline V gives CDR1 LNHDA, CDR2 SQIVND (reference sequence). CDR3 sequence (DNA): TGTGCCAGTAGTATAGGGAGCGAGCAGTACTTC. Its translation is CASSIGSEQYF.

V and J are TRBV5-1 and TRBJ2-1; D may be TRBD1 (6 bases). The germline V gene encodes CDR1 SGHRS and CDR2 YFSETQ. The V gene lost 4 bases and the J gene lost 8 bases, with 16 bases spanning the gap. The CDR3 is made up of 14 amino acids. CDR3 nucleotides: TGCGCCAGCAGCCATCTCTACTCAGGGGATGAGCAGTTCTTC. Its translation: CASSHLYSGDEQFF.

This chain links TRBV25-1 with TRBJ2-2; D is ambiguous. Germline loops: CDR1 MGHDK, CDR2 SYGVNS. V was pared by 3 bases and J by 6 bases, with 11 bases between. The CDR3 sequence is 14 residues long. The CDR3 coding sequence is TGTGCCAGCAGTGATCATCAGGCGGCCGGGGAGCTGTTTTTT. Translating it yields CASSDHQAAGELFF.

The rearrangement links TRBV9 to TRBJ2-3, with D perhaps given as TRBD1 or TRBD2 (5 bases each). The CDR3 spans 14 residues. Trimming stripped 3 bases from V and 4 bases from J, with 12 bases between. Germline CDR1 and CDR2: SGDLS and YYNGEE. DNA for the CDR3: TGTGCCAGCAGCGCCCCACTAGGGGCAGATACGCAGTATTTT. Its protein is CASSAPLGADTQYF.

The chain carries TRBV11-3 and TRBJ2-7, with a tentative D call TRBD2 (5 bases). Germline V gives CDR1 SGHNT, CDR2 YENEEA. V was trimmed by 6 bases and J by 3 bases, leaving 15 bases between them. The CDR3 is 14 amino acids. The CDR3 region has the DNA TGTGCCAGCAGTCCCCCAGGAAGCGGCTACGAGCAGTACTTC. Translation: CASSPPGSGYEQYF.

This clone was picked up one time. This sequence joins TRBV11-2 and TRBJ1-1; the match to TRBD1 covers 7 bases. CDR1 and CDR2 from the germline V gene are SGHAT and FQNNGV. Losses at the gene ends were 1 base for V and 6 bases for J; bases not matched to a gene: 11. This CDR3 is built from 16 residues. The CDR3 loop is CASSLGGGRVLSEAFF. The CDR3 region has the DNA TGTGCCAGCAGCTTAGGAGGGGGCAGGGTTCTTTCTGAAGCTTTCTTT.